A single sample is the source of the 30 T cell receptor beta chains below, sequenced in a study of blood T cell repertoires in COVID-19. Method: immunoSEQ multiplex PCR; TCRdb's copy keeps in-frame clones and lacks some. The sample lists approximately 490,000 clones; about nine tenths were seen once. Sequences were obtained from PBMCs or T cells enriched from blood (not recorded which). Every receptor here comes from a woman aged 18-29 years who had recovered from COVID-19.

V usage is TRBV18 and J usage is TRBJ2-7, with D tentatively TRBD1 (6 bases). The CDR3 has 12 amino acids. V was clipped by 6 bases and J by 3 bases, with 9 bases between them. Germline CDR1 is KGHSH and CDR2 is LQKENI. CDR3 sequence reads: CASSATGYEQYF. In nucleotides, the CDR3 is TGTGCCAGCTCGGCGACAGGCTACGAGCAGTACTTC.

V is TRBV16 and J is TRBJ2-1; D may be TRBD2 (6 bases). Germline V lookup: CDR1 KGHSY, CDR2 FQNENV. V lost 6 bases and J lost 9, with 15 bases in between. The CDR3 consists of 13 residues. CDR3 DNA: TGTGCCAGCAGTCGACGGGACTCCGGTGAGCAGTTCTTC. Its translation is CASSRRDSGEQFF.

The chain carries TRBV5-1 and TRBJ2-7; 10 bases map to TRBD1. V was clipped by 4 bases and J by 7 bases; unmatched bases: 5. The CDR3 consists of 13 residues. Germline values: CDR1 SGHRS, CDR2 YFSETQ. CDR3 sequence reads: CASSPTGQGEQYF. The CDR3 DNA is TGCGCCAGCAGCCCCACGGGACAGGGGGAGCAGTACTTC.

The chain carries TRBV30 and TRBJ2-7; D is undetermined. The CDR3 totals 13 residues. Germline V gene data show CDR1 as GTSNPN and CDR2 as SVGIG (reference sequence). Trimming shortened V by 4 bases and J by 7 bases, and 17 bases separated the two germline ends. Here the CDR3 reads CAWTRTGAGEQYF. The CDR3 DNA sequence: TGTGCCTGGACCCGAACTGGCGCCGGGGAGCAGTACTTC. Variable domain in full (rest from reference TRBV30 and TRBJ2-7): SQTIHQWPATLVQPVGSPLSLECTVEGTSNPNLYWYRQAAGRGLQLLFYSVGIGQISSEVPQNLSASRPQDRQFILSSKKLLLSDSGFYLCAWTRTGAGEQYFGPGTRLTVT.

Details on this clone: The junction does not match germline at one end; this may be a read error. The J gene is TRBJ2-3, the V gene TRBV29-1; 10 nucleotides agree with TRBD2. The CDR3 is 11 residues long. Looked up from germline, CDR1 is SQVTM and CDR2 is ANQGSEA. The CDR3 nucleotides read TGCAGCGTCACCGGGACTAGCGTACTTATTTTT. The encoded protein is CSVTGTSVLIF.

This chain links TRBV29-1 with TRBJ1-4; D might be TRBD1 (5 bases). CDR1 and CDR2 from the germline V gene are SQVTM and ANQGSEA. The ends were cut back, 4 bases at V and 11 bases at J, with 11 bases in the middle. There are 11 residues in the CDR3. CDR3: CSVADSEKLFF. The CDR3 bases are TGCAGCGTTGCTGACAGTGAGAAACTGTTTTTT.

The V call is TRBV7-8, the J call TRBJ1-6; perhaps TRBD1 as D (5 bases). Germline V lookup: CDR1 SGHVS, CDR2 FQNEAQ. Trimming cost V 5 bases and J 9 bases, with 20 bases left between them. The CDR3 spans 16 residues. CDR3: CASSLDSQAARSPLHF. As DNA, the CDR3 is TGTGCCAGCAGCCTTGATTCACAGGCCGCCCGTTCACCCCTCCACTTT.

V and J are TRBV10-1 and TRBJ2-5; 8 nucleotides agree with TRBD2. Germline V gene sequence: CDR1 WNHNN, CDR2 SYGVQD (reference sequence). The CDR3 is 15 residues long. The junction had 5 bases not matched to a gene; V was cut back by 0 bases and J by 5 bases. The CDR3 sequence: CASSESGTRGETQYF. CDR3 sequence (DNA): TGCGCCAGCAGTGAGTCCGGGACTAGAGGGGAGACCCAGTACTTC.

This clone appeared once. The genes are TRBV14 and TRBJ2-7; no definite D call. Germline-derived CDR1 and CDR2 are SGHDN and FVKESK. Trimming cost V 4 bases and J 0 bases, with 13 bases left between them. This CDR3 is 15 amino acids long. CDR3 residues: CASSPFPGSSYEQYF. The CDR3, as DNA: TGTGCCAGCAGCCCCTTCCCCGGTTCCTCCTACGAGCAGTACTTC.

The chain couples TRBV28 to TRBJ1-3; the match to TRBD1 covers 8 bases. CDR3 length: 16 residues. V was clipped by 4 bases and J by 3 bases; unmatched bases: 8. Germline V gene data show CDR1 as MDHEN and CDR2 as SYDVKM. The chain's CDR3 is CASSSRTGRVGNTIYF. For the CDR3, the DNA is TGTGCCAGCAGTTCCCGGACAGGGCGGGTTGGAAACACCATATATTTT.

The chain couples TRBV6-5 to TRBJ2-3, with a possible D match to TRBD2 (6 bases). Germline V lookup: CDR1 MNHEY, CDR2 SVGAGI. The CDR3 has 14 residues. With 5 bases removed from V and 5 bases from J, the gap between germline ends came to 14 bases. CDR3 protein: CASSPPTSRDTQYF. The CDR3 nucleotides are TGTGCCAGCAGTCCCCCGACTAGTCGAGATACGCAGTATTTT.

CDR3 in amino acids: CASSPGGDSRFYEQYF. CDR3 coding DNA: TGTGCCAGCAGCCCGGGTGGGGACAGCCGTTTCTACGAGCAGTACTTC. The rearrangement joins TRBV7-9 to TRBJ2-7; 7 bases agree with TRBD1. The CDR3 has 16 amino acids. Germline assignment: CDR1 SEHNR and CDR2 FQNEAQ (reference sequence). The J segment lost 3 bases and the V segment lost 5 bases, leaving 13 bases of the junction unmatched.

V usage is TRBV24-1 and J usage is TRBJ1-6; 7 positions agree with TRBD1. The CDR3 has 16 amino acids. The germline gives CDR1 KGHDR, CDR2 SFDVKD. With V trimmed by 7 bases and J by 2 bases, 7 bases remained unmatched. CDR3 region: CATRGTEGPYNSPLHF. As DNA, the CDR3 is TGTGCCACCAGAGGGACAGAAGGCCCCTATAATTCACCCCTCCACTTT.

V gene TRBV11-3 combines with J gene TRBJ2-5, with D uncertain. Deletions cut 0 bases from V and 5 bases from J, with 7 bases between. Germline-derived CDR1 and CDR2 are SGHNT and YENEEA. This CDR3 has 13 residues. Written as DNA, the CDR3 is TGTGCCAGCAGCTTAGAGCGTAGTGAGACCCAGTACTTC. It encodes CASSLERSETQYF. Looking up the rest from reference TRBV11-3 and TRBJ2-5 gives the full variable domain: EAGVVQSPRYKIIEKKQPVAFWCNPISGHNTLYWYLQNLGQGPELLIRYENEEAVDDSQLPKDRFSAERLKGVDSTLKIQPAELGDSAVYLCASSLERSETQYFGPGTRLLVL.

As regards this clone: The sample holds other DNA sequences that translate to the same CDR3. V gene TRBV9 combines with J gene TRBJ1-1; D is ambiguous. V was cut by 1 base and J by 1 base, with 8 bases left in between. CDR3 length: 14 amino acids. Germline CDR1 and CDR2: SGDLS and YYNGEE. The CDR3, as DNA: TGTGCCAGCAGCGTAACCAGCGGGAACACTGAAGCTTTCTTT. It is translated as CASSVTSGNTEAFF.

J is TRBJ1-6 and V is TRBV30; TRBD1 might be the D (6 bases). V lost 0 bases and J lost 1, with 10 bases in between. CDR1 GTSNPN and CDR2 SVGIG come from the germline V gene (reference sequence). The CDR3 totals 16 residues. CDR3 protein: CAWSVQGRSYNSPLHF. The CDR3 DNA sequence: TGTGCCTGGAGTGTACAGGGTCGGTCCTATAATTCACCCCTCCACTTT.

The DNA of the CDR3 is TGTGCCAGCAGCTTAGGAGTAGGGGCAAATGAGCAGTTCTTC. Translating it yields CASSLGVGANEQFF. The J gene is TRBJ2-1, the V gene TRBV7-6; perhaps TRBD1 as D (5 bases). The CDR3 is 14 residues long. CDR1 and CDR2 from the germline V gene are SGHVS and FNYEAQ. Trimming took 1 base from V and 7 from J, leaving 11 bases between them. Full variable domain (outside the CDR3, taken from reference TRBV7-6 and TRBJ2-1): GAGVSQSPRYKVTKRGQDVALRCDPISGHVSLYWYRQALGQGPEFLTYFNYEAQQDKSGLPNDRFSAERPEGSISTLTIQRTEQRDSAMYRCASSLGVGANEQFFGPGTRLTVL.

As regards this clone: This may be a read error, as it is one base from a much larger clone. V usage is TRBV5-4 and J usage is TRBJ1-2; 10 bases align to TRBD1. Unmatched junction bases numbered 9, after V lost 0 bases and J lost 7 bases. The CDR3 sequence is 16 residues long. The germline gives CDR1 SGHNT, CDR2 YYREEE (reference sequence). CDR3 region: CASSLAEAWTGGGYTF. CDR3 bases: TGTGCCAGCAGCTTGGCCGAAGCCTGGACAGGGGGTGGCTACACCTTC.

This clone was seen just once. The rearrangement uses TRBV14 and TRBJ2-1, with 7 bases aligning to TRBD2. CDR1 is SGHDN, CDR2 FVKESK, per germline. V dropped 0 bases and J dropped 1; count of bases not matched to a gene: 6. The CDR3 sequence is 17 residues long. The CDR3 coding sequence is TGTGCCAGCAGCCAAGAAATACCAGCGGGGTCCTACAATGAGCAGTTCTTC. It translates to CASSQEIPAGSYNEQFF.

The chain has TRBV30 and TRBJ1-4; D is unresolved. This CDR3 comprises 13 residues. V shed 0 bases and J shed 5 bases, with 7 bases lying between them. Per the germline V gene, CDR1 is GTSNPN and CDR2 is SVGIG (reference sequence). CDR3: CAWSVLGNEKLFF. CDR3 nucleotide sequence: TGTGCCTGGAGTGTACTCGGGAATGAAAAACTGTTTTTT.

J is TRBJ2-5 and V is TRBV11-2, with 8 positions matching TRBD1. J lost 3 bases, V lost 1 base, and 4 bases had no gene match. The CDR3 has 15 residues. Germline CDR1 reads SGHAT; CDR2 reads FQNNGV. CDR3 in amino acids: CASSLGNRGEETQYF. In DNA form, the CDR3 reads TGTGCCAGCAGCTTAGGGAACAGGGGGGAAGAGACCCAGTACTTC.

This clone has a single count. This chain links TRBV19 with TRBJ1-2, with 8 positions matching TRBD1. In germline, CDR1 is LNHDA, CDR2 SQIVND (reference sequence). The CDR3 is 13 amino acids. Trimming cost V 5 bases and J 8 bases; bases outside gene matches: 7. In DNA, the CDR3 is TGTGCCAGTAGTGCGCTCGACAGGGGCGGCTACACCTTC. Protein sequence: CASSALDRGGYTF.

The CDR3 coding sequence is TGCGCCAGCTCCAGGGGAGACCCTGAAGCTTTCTTT. Amino acid sequence: CASSRGDPEAFF. The chain combines TRBV5-1 with TRBJ1-1; D might be TRBD1 (6 bases). The germline V gene encodes CDR1 SGHRS and CDR2 YFSETQ. The CDR3 sequence is 12 residues long. V was pared by 7 bases and J by 6 bases, with 13 bases between.

The chain has TRBV5-1 and TRBJ1-3; TRBD1 matches 7 bases. Germline values: CDR1 SGHRS, CDR2 YFSETQ. Trimming took 2 bases from V and 0 from J; bases not matched to a gene: 5. The CDR3 is 16 amino acids. CDR3 sequence (DNA): TGCGCCAGCAGCTTTGTCACAGGGGACTCTGGAAACACCATATATTTT. This encodes CASSFVTGDSGNTIYF.

The chain joins TRBV6-6 to TRBJ2-7; TRBD2 agrees at 8 bases. J gave up 3 bases and V 6 bases, and 10 bases lay outside the gene matches. The germline V gene encodes CDR1 MNHNY and CDR2 SVGAGI (reference sequence). There are 15 residues in the CDR3. The CDR3: CASRADSGVLYEQYF. The CDR3 nucleotides read TGTGCCAGCAGGGCTGATAGCGGGGTGCTCTACGAGCAGTACTTC.

V and J are TRBV2 and TRBJ2-7, with unresolved D. V lost 5 bases to trimming and J lost 3 bases, with 5 bases between them. Germline values: CDR1 SNHLY, CDR2 FYNNEI. The CDR3 is 11 residues long. CDR3 bases: TGTGCCAGCAGTCAGGTCTACGAGCAGTACTTC. Its translation: CASSQVYEQYF.

V gene TRBV20-1 combines with J gene TRBJ2-1; TRBD1 aligns across 7 bases. The length of the CDR3 is 14 residues. In germline, CDR1 is DFQATT, CDR2 SNEGSKA (reference sequence). V lost 3 bases to trimming and J lost 4 bases; unmatched junction nucleotides: 6. CDR3 sequence reads: CSASGTAFYNEQFF. CDR3 DNA: TGCAGTGCTAGTGGGACAGCCTTTTACAATGAGCAGTTCTTC.

This chain joins TRBV4-1 and TRBJ2-7; D is undetermined. This CDR3 is 15 amino acids long. Trimming took 0 bases from V and 0 from J, leaving 9 bases between them. CDR1 is MGHRA, CDR2 YSYEKL, per germline. In DNA, the CDR3 is TGCGCCAGCAGCCAAGAATTACGTAGCTCCTACGAGCAGTACTTC. It specifies CASSQELRSSYEQYF.

V gene TRBV18 combines with J gene TRBJ2-7; D may be TRBD2 (5 bases). CDR1 and CDR2 (germline): KGHSH, LQKENI. V lost 2 bases and J 0 bases, leaving 17 bases between the germline ends. The CDR3 contains 17 residues. CDR3 sequence reads: CASSPWGERLNSYEQYF. CDR3 sequence (DNA): TGTGCCAGCTCACCATGGGGAGAGCGGCTAAACTCCTACGAGCAGTACTTC.

The chain recombines TRBV4-1 with TRBJ2-7; a weak D match, TRBD1 (6 bases). Germline V gene sequence: CDR1 MGHRA, CDR2 YSYEKL. Trimming removed 1 base from V and 0 bases from J, with 10 bases in between. The CDR3 length is 15 residues. CDR3 residues: CASSQGRDTSYEQYF. The CDR3 bases are TGCGCCAGCAGCCAAGGCCGGGACACCTCCTACGAGCAGTACTTC.